A single T cell receptor beta chain is shown here with its context. The sample is drawn from a study of blood T cell repertoires in COVID-19. Study background: There were acute and convalescent COVID-19 samples, and they came from the United States, Italy and Spain. PBMCs, B-cell-depleted T cells, or T cells were the source of the cDNA or gDNA that made up the material.

The CDR3 contains 15 residues. Germline V lookup: CDR1 SGHRS, CDR2 YFSETQ. The ends were cut back, 4 bases at V and 5 bases at J, with 16 bases in the middle. Authors' data handling: By means of reference gene primer amplification, nucleated cell counts were estimated. The table came from immunoSEQ multiplex PCR; TCRdb's copy has only in-frame clones and leaves some out. That table gives V, J and clone size, and the DNA gave D and trimming. The sample holds approximately 160,000 clones, 60% to 85% seen once. V gene TRBV5-1 combines with J gene TRBJ1-5; D remains ambiguous. Sequencing used peripheral blood. The sequence was obtained from a man aged 65-85 years with acute or convalescent COVID-19. This CDR3 is CASSPFGEEHQPQHF. DNA for the CDR3: TGCGCCAGCAGCCCCTTCGGGGAAGAACATCAGCCCCAGCATTTT.